The source of this TCR beta chain is a study of blood T cell repertoires in COVID-19. On the study more broadly: Sample material is recorded as cDNA or gDNA derived from T cells, B-cell-depleted T cells, or PBMCs.

Trimming removed 2 bases from V and 4 bases from J; junction bases left unmatched: 5. Per the germline V gene, CDR1 is SGHTA and CDR2 is FQGNSA. The CDR3 is 15 residues long. The assay was immunoSEQ multiplex PCR, and TCRdb's table has in-frame clones only and misses some. The sample has approximately 330,000 clones; approximately 83% are singletons. Residents of about 25 US areas, aged roughly 18 to 90 years, made up the participants. Sequencing input: PBMCs or T cells enriched from blood (not recorded which). The source is a woman between 40 and 50 years old with acute COVID-19. The chain is built from TRBV7-2 and TRBJ2-1; 7 nucleotides agree with TRBD2. CDR3 loop: CASSLSGAKYNEQFF. CDR3 DNA sequence: TGTGCCAGCAGCTTAAGCGGGGCTAAGTACAATGAGCAGTTCTTC.